This entry lists 31 T cell receptor beta chains sequenced from one sample in a study of glioma-infiltrating T cells after dendritic cell vaccination. Assay: immunoSEQ multiplex PCR; the TCRdb copy retains only in-frame clones and omits some. The sample gives roughly 100,000 clones, 81% of which show up once; around 12% is in the top ten. Sequences were derived from blood, sampled before dendritic cell vaccination. All receptors derive from a human donor with glioblastoma.

This clone was counted a few times. The chain employs TRBV7-2 and TRBJ2-5; TRBD1 aligns across 7 bases. Germline V gives CDR1 SGHTA, CDR2 FQGNSA. This CDR3 comprises 16 residues. V was pared by 1 base and J by 4 bases, with 9 bases of the junction left unmatched. CDR3 amino acids: CASSLDQGVDRETQYF. As DNA, the CDR3 is TGTGCCAGCAGCTTAGACCAGGGGGTTGATCGAGAGACCCAGTACTTC.

The chain links TRBV6-5 to TRBJ1-2; a weak D match, TRBD1 (5 bases). The CDR3 loop spans 12 amino acids. Germline values: CDR1 MNHEY, CDR2 SVGAGI. The germline V and J ends were trimmed by 8 bases and 8 bases, with 15 bases remaining between them. CDR3 coding DNA: TGTGCCAGCCGAACAGGTCCTGGCGGCTACACCTTC. It encodes CASRTGPGGYTF.

The chain couples TRBV5-1 to TRBJ1-2; the match to TRBD1 covers 9 bases. The germline gives CDR1 SGHRS, CDR2 YFSETQ. Trimming removed 4 bases from V and 3 bases from J; junction bases left unmatched: 7. The CDR3 length is 15 residues. The chain's CDR3 is CASSPYRGPYYGYTF. Here the CDR3 DNA reads TGCGCCAGCAGCCCTTACAGGGGGCCTTACTATGGCTACACCTTC.

V is TRBV19 and J is TRBJ1-5; unclear D gene. The CDR3 covers 19 residues. V lost 2 bases and J 1 base, leaving 21 bases between the germline ends. Per germline, CDR1 LNHDA and CDR2 SQIVND (reference sequence). CDR3 sequence reads: CASSISEGTFTISNQPQHF. The CDR3 DNA reads TGTGCCAGTAGTATATCAGAGGGCACGTTTACAATAAGCAATCAGCCCCAGCATTTT. Variable domain in full (rest from reference TRBV19 and TRBJ1-5): DGGITQSPKYLFRKEGQNVTLSCEQNLNHDAMYWYRQDPGQGLRLIYYSQIVNDFQKGDIAEGYSVSREKKESFPLTVTSAQKNPTAFYLCASSISEGTFTISNQPQHFGDGTRLSIL.

This chain connects TRBV19 to TRBJ2-3; tentatively, D is TRBD2 (5 bases). Germline V gene lookup returns CDR1 LNHDA and CDR2 SQIVND (reference sequence). V gave up 3 bases and J gave up 4 bases, with 14 bases separating them. The CDR3 length is 15 residues. The DNA of the CDR3 is TGTGCCAGTAGTATCTGGATGGAGCGGTCAGATACGCAGTATTTT. Its translation: CASSIWMERSDTQYF. Full variable domain (remainder filled in from reference TRBV19 and TRBJ2-3): DGGITQSPKYLFRKEGQNVTLSCEQNLNHDAMYWYRQDPGQGLRLIYYSQIVNDFQKGDIAEGYSVSREKKESFPLTVTSAQKNPTAFYLCASSIWMERSDTQYFGPGTRLTVL.

This sequence joins TRBV29-1 and TRBJ2-2, with 7 bases lining up with TRBD1. J was trimmed by 5 bases and V by 3 bases; bases with no gene match: 0. Germline assignment: CDR1 SQVTM and CDR2 ANQGSEA. The CDR3 loop spans 12 amino acids. Here the CDR3 reads CSVDRGTGELFF. The CDR3 bases are TGCAGCGTTGACAGGGGGACCGGGGAGCTGTTTTTT.

The V call is TRBV7-9, the J call TRBJ2-1; TRBD1 matches 7 bases. The V gene end was trimmed by 5 bases and the J gene end by 8 bases; junction bases not matched to a gene: 3. Germline CDR1 SEHNR, CDR2 FQNEAQ (reference sequence). The CDR3 runs to 12 residues. This CDR3 reads CASSIGGYEQFF. The CDR3 DNA is TGTGCCAGCAGCATAGGGGGCTATGAGCAGTTCTTC.

CDR3 amino acids: CASSLTSTDTQYF. The CDR3 DNA reads as TGTGCCAGCTCACTCACTAGCACAGATACGCAGTATTTT. The chain has TRBV18 and TRBJ2-3; no firm D call. The CDR3 contains 13 residues. Trimming took off 4 bases at V and 0 bases at J, with 5 bases between the two ends. Per the germline V gene, CDR1 is KGHSH and CDR2 is LQKENI.

CDR3 loop: CASSTRGTDQPQHF. CDR3 in DNA: TGTGCCAGCAGCACAAGAGGGACAGACCAGCCCCAGCATTTT. The chain uses TRBV7-9 and TRBJ1-5; 7 bases map to TRBD1. CDR3 length: 14 residues. In germline, CDR1 is SEHNR, CDR2 FQNEAQ (reference sequence). Trimming took 5 bases from V and 7 from J; bases not matched to a gene: 8.

V and J are TRBV10-1 and TRBJ2-3; 12 bases line up with TRBD2. Germline V gene data show CDR1 as WNHNN and CDR2 as SYGVQD (reference sequence). CDR3 length: 15 residues. Trimming took 5 bases from V and 2 from J; bases not matched to a gene: 2. CDR3 coding DNA: TGCGCCAGCAGTTCTAGCGGGGGGGCCACAGATACGCAGTATTTT. This sequence encodes CASSSSGGATDTQYF.

On this clone itself: The junction departs from germline at one end; a sequencing error may be responsible. Other DNA sequences in the sample encode the same CDR3. The chain employs TRBV7-2 and TRBJ1-1, with a weak D call TRBD1 (6 bases). The length of the CDR3 is 15 residues. Germline V gives CDR1 SGHTA, CDR2 FQGNSA. CDR3 loop: CASTQGGHLNTEAFF. CDR3 bases: TGTGCCAGCACCCAAGGGGGACATCTGAACACTGAAGCTTTCTTC.

The chain has TRBV7-2 and TRBJ2-2; 8 bases align to TRBD2. With 7 bases clipped from V and 7 bases from J, the junction kept 14 bases outside the gene matches. The length of the CDR3 is 16 residues. Germline CDR1 and CDR2: SGHTA and FQGNSA. The CDR3 here is CASNRGTGGPGGELFF. CDR3 coding DNA: TGTGCCAGCAACCGGGGTACGGGGGGGCCTGGCGGGGAGCTGTTTTTT.

Only a few counts were recorded for this clone. The chain combines TRBV6-1 with TRBJ1-3; D is unclear. Trimming left V 4 bases short and J 0 bases short, with 13 bases between. This CDR3 spans 16 amino acids. CDR1 and CDR2 (germline): MNHNS, SASEGT. DNA for the CDR3: TGTGCCAGCAGTGTCGATAGATCCTTCTCTGGAAACACCATATATTTT. Translating gives CASSVDRSFSGNTIYF.

The chain links TRBV15 to TRBJ2-7; the D gene is possibly TRBD2 (5 bases). There are 14 residues in the CDR3. Germline V gives CDR1 LNHNV, CDR2 YYDKDF (reference sequence). The V gene lost 2 bases and the J gene lost 3 bases, with 11 bases spanning the gap. The CDR3 region is CATSRRYGNYEQYF. CDR3 coding DNA: TGTGCCACCAGCAGACGTTACGGGAACTACGAGCAGTACTTC.

The chain links TRBV28 to TRBJ2-1, with no clear D. The CDR3 sequence is 12 residues long. Trimming cost V 5 bases and J 15 bases, with 17 bases left between them. Per the germline V gene, CDR1 is MDHEN and CDR2 is SYDVKM. Here the CDR3 DNA reads TGTGCCAGCAGTCTCGAGCTGGGCAGGTGGTTCTTC. Protein: CASSLELGRWFF.

This clone has just one count. The chain employs TRBV6-6 and TRBJ1-2; D is unresolved. The V end was cut by 5 bases, the J end by 5 bases, with 18 bases between. Germline V CDR1 and CDR2: MNHNY, SVGAGI (reference sequence). The CDR3 spans 15 residues. In DNA, the CDR3 is TGTGCCAGCAGTCCCCCTGGGGAGGGATCGTATGGCTACACCTTC. The encoded protein is CASSPPGEGSYGYTF.

This clone was seen only a few times. The chain recombines TRBV25-1 with TRBJ1-4; no definite D call. The CDR3 runs to 17 residues. Germline V gene lookup returns CDR1 MGHDK and CDR2 SYGVNS. Trimming left V 3 bases short and J 7 bases short, with 21 bases between. CDR3 DNA: TGTGCCAGCAGTGATCGCCCTCCCTCCGGCAGGTCTGAAAAACTGTTTTTT. This gives the protein CASSDRPPSGRSEKLFF.

This chain uses TRBV6-1 with TRBJ1-3; 8 bases align to TRBD1. V was clipped by 1 base and J by 4 bases; unmatched bases: 0. Germline V gene sequence: CDR1 MNHNS, CDR2 SASEGT. The CDR3 extends over 14 amino acids. The CDR3 DNA sequence: TGTGCCAGCAGTGAAGGGACAGGGGGAAACACCATATATTTT. Translating it yields CASSEGTGGNTIYF.

This clone appeared once. This rearrangement joins TRBV10-2 to TRBJ2-1; maybe TRBD2 (7 bases). Trimming stripped 8 bases from V and 9 bases from J, with 11 bases between. The CDR3 runs to 11 residues. The germline V gene encodes CDR1 WSHSY and CDR2 SAAADI. This CDR3 is CASFRGAEQFF. Here the CDR3 DNA reads TGCGCCAGCTTCCGGGGGGCTGAGCAGTTCTTC.

The chain links TRBV14 to TRBJ2-1; 10 nucleotides match TRBD2. The CDR3 is 15 amino acids. Trimming at V came to 4 bases and at J to 8 bases, leaving 8 bases not matched to a gene. Germline V lookup: CDR1 SGHDN, CDR2 FVKESK. Written as DNA, the CDR3 is TGTGCCAGCAGCCGGAGCGGGGGGGCCATGGATGAGCAGTTCTTC. Encoded protein: CASSRSGGAMDEQFF.

The V call is TRBV7-8, the J call TRBJ1-6; 9 bases map to TRBD1. This CDR3 has 14 residues. Germline assignment: CDR1 SGHVS and CDR2 FQNEAQ. V lost 2 bases to trimming and J lost 8 bases; unmatched junction nucleotides: 1. The CDR3 DNA follows: TGTGCCAGCAGCTTAAGACAGGGGGATTCACCCCTCCACTTT. It yields the protein CASSLRQGDSPLHF. Based on the CDR3 plus reference TRBV7-8 and TRBJ1-6, the full variable domain is GAGVSQSPRYKVAKRGQDVALRCDPISGHVSLFWYQQALGQGPEFLTYFQNEAQLDKSGLPSDRFFAERPEGSVSTLKIQRTQQEDSAVYLCASSLRQGDSPLHFGNGTRLTVT.

This clone was seen more than once but under ten times. The chain couples TRBV7-2 to TRBJ2-1, with TRBD2 identical over 9 bases. This CDR3 spans 17 amino acids. The J segment lost 7 bases and the V segment lost 4 bases, leaving 14 bases of the junction unmatched. Germline V lookup: CDR1 SGHTA, CDR2 FQGNSA. The CDR3 here is CASSSQAGGGAGNEQFF. For the CDR3, the DNA is TGTGCCAGCAGCTCACAGGCTGGCGGGGGGGCCGGGAATGAGCAGTTCTTC. The full variable domain, its missing parts supplied by reference TRBV7-2 and TRBJ2-1, is GAGVSQSPSNKVTEKGKDVELRCDPISGHTALYWYRQSLGQGLEFLIYFQGNSAPDKSGLPSDRFSAERTGGSVSTLTIQRTQQEDSAVYLCASSSQAGGGAGNEQFFGPGTRLTVL.

This clone was found once. This chain uses TRBV5-1 with TRBJ1-1; 10 nucleotides line up with TRBD1. V lost 5 bases and J lost 6; bases outside the gene matches: 10. This CDR3 contains 15 residues. Germline V gene lookup returns CDR1 SGHRS and CDR2 YFSETQ. The DNA for the CDR3 is TGCGCCAGCAGTGTCACTACCGGGACAGGGGCTGAAGCTTTCTTT. This encodes CASSVTTGTGAEAFF.

This clone showed up just a few times. Distinct nucleotide sequences in the sample also encode this CDR3. The V gene is TRBV10-3, the J gene TRBJ1-1; 7 bases agree with TRBD1. The germline V gene has CDR1 ENHRY and CDR2 SYGVKD. Losses at the gene ends were 6 bases for V and 6 bases for J; bases not matched to a gene: 7. The CDR3 spans 13 residues. DNA of the CDR3: TGTGCCATCAGGTCGGGACAGCAATCTGAAGCTTTCTTT. Amino acid sequence: CAIRSGQQSEAFF.

The rearrangement joins TRBV5-1 to TRBJ2-5; D remains ambiguous. This CDR3 is 11 amino acids long. V lost 4 bases to trimming and J lost 3 bases, with 4 bases between them. Germline CDR1 and CDR2: SGHRS and YFSETQ. The CDR3 coding sequence is TGCGCCAGCAGCCACAAAGAGACCCAGTACTTC. Translation gives CASSHKETQYF.

The sample holds one count of this clone. The V gene is TRBV9, the J gene TRBJ2-3; the match to TRBD2 covers 10 bases. The CDR3 spans 18 residues. V lost 0 bases, J lost 1 base, and 8 bases stayed unmatched. Germline CDR1 SGDLS, CDR2 YYNGEE. The CDR3 coding sequence is TGTGCCAGCAGCGTAGATGGCCTAGCGGGGGCCCGCACAGATACGCAGTATTTT. Translated, it gives CASSVDGLAGARTDTQYF.

This clone was counted once. The rearrangement joins TRBV2 to TRBJ1-6; D perhaps matches TRBD1 (6 bases). The CDR3 is 15 residues long. Germline CDR1 is SNHLY and CDR2 is FYNNEI. V lost 6 bases and J 6 bases, leaving 15 bases between the germline ends. CDR3 region: CASRVGGASNSPLHF. The CDR3 coding sequence is TGTGCCAGCAGGGTGGGGGGGGCGAGTAATTCACCCCTCCACTTT.

The genes are TRBV6-6 and TRBJ2-7, with 11 bases identical to TRBD2. Germline V gene data show CDR1 as MNHNY and CDR2 as SVGAGI (reference sequence). Unmatched junction bases numbered 4, after V lost 6 bases and J lost 3 bases. The CDR3 is 14 amino acids. For the CDR3, the DNA is TGTGCCAGCAGGGGGACTAGCGGTGACTACGAGCAGTACTTC. It is translated as CASRGTSGDYEQYF.

About this clone itself: Its ends do not fully match the called genes, so a read error is possible. The chain couples TRBV30 to TRBJ1-2; 7 bases agree with TRBD1. The CDR3 spans 16 residues. Germline V CDR1 and CDR2: GTSNPN, SVGIG (reference sequence). The CDR3 nucleotides are TGTGCCTGGAGTGTACTGTCTCCCGGGACAGCCTATGGCTACGCCTTC. Residues: CAWSVLSPGTAYGYAF.

The rearrangement uses TRBV25-1 and TRBJ1-2; maybe TRBD1 (5 bases). The germline V and J ends were trimmed by 0 bases and 6 bases, with 11 bases remaining between them. The CDR3 runs to 14 residues. Germline loops: CDR1 MGHDK, CDR2 SYGVNS. The chain's CDR3 is CASSEYRQGHGYTF. In DNA form, the CDR3 reads TGTGCCAGCAGTGAATATCGGCAGGGCCATGGCTACACCTTC.

This rearrangement joins TRBV6-5 to TRBJ1-1, with 8 bases matching TRBD1. J lost 4 bases, V lost 6 bases, and 7 bases had no gene match. Germline V gene data show CDR1 as MNHEY and CDR2 as SVGAGI. The CDR3 totals 14 residues. The CDR3 region is CASRDRDSVTEAFF. The CDR3 coding sequence is TGTGCCAGCAGGGACAGGGACTCAGTCACTGAAGCTTTCTTT.